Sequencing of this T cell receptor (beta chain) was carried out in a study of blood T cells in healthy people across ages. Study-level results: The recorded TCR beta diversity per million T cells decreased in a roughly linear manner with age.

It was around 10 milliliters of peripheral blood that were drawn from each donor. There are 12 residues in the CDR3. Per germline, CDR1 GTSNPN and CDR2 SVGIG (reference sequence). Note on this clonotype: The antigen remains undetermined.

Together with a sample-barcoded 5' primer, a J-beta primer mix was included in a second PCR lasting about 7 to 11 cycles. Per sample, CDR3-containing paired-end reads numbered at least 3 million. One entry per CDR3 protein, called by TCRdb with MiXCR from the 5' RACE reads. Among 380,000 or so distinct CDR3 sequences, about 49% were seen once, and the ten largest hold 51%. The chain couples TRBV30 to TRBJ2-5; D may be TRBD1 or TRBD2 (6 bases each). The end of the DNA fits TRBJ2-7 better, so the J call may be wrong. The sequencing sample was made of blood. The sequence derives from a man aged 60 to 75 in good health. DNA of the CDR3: TGTGCCTGGAGTGTAAGGGGGGTCGAGCAGTACTTC. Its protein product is CAWSVRGVEQYF.